This T cell receptor (beta chain) was identified during a study of T cells in Graves' hyperthyroidism and ophthalmopathy. Study-level findings and limits: Blood also carried most thyroid clonotypes expanded above 0.001.

TCR beta CDR3 sequences were amplified from RNA transcripts. TCR CDR3 regions were first amplified by RT-PCR with HTBI primers. TCRdb reanalysed the multiplex PCR reads using MiXCR and keeps one entry per CDR3 protein. Of some 690,000 distinct CDR3 sequences in the sample, roughly 17% were seen once. This clonotype was seen more than once but under ten times. Its antigen remains unidentified. The sequenced sample consisted of blood. The source of this sequence is a man between 50 and 59 years old with Graves' hyperthyroidism.

CDR3 amino acids: CASSLSQGDGEKLFF. CDR3 bases: TGTGCCAGCAGCTTATCACAGGGGGATGGGGAAAAACTGTTTTTT. V and J are TRBV13 and TRBJ1-4; 8 bases are shared with TRBD1. CDR1 PRHDT and CDR2 FYEKMQ come from the germline V gene (reference sequence). Unmatched junction bases numbered 7, after V lost 2 bases and J lost 8 bases. This CDR3 has 15 amino acids.